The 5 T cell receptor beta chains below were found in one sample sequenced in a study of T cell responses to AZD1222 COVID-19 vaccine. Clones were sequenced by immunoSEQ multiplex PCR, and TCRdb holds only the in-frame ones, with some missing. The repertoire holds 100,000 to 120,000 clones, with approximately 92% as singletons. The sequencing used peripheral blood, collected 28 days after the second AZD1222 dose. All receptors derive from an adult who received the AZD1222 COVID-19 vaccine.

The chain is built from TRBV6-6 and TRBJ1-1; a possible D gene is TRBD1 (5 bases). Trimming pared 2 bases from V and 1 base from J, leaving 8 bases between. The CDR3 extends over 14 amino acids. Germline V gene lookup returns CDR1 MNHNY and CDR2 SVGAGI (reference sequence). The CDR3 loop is CASSYTRANTEAFF. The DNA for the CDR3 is TGTGCCAGCAGTTACACCAGGGCGAACACTGAAGCTTTCTTT.

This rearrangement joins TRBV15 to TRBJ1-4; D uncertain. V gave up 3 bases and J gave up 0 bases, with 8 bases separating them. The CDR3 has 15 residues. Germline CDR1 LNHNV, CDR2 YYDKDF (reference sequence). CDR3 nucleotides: TGTGCCACCAGCAGCCGAGGAACAACTAATGAAAAACTGTTTTTT. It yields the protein CATSSRGTTNEKLFF. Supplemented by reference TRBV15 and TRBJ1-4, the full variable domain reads DAMVIQNPRYQVTQFGKPVTLSCSQTLNHNVMYWYQQKSSQAPKLLFHYYDKDFNNEADTPDNFQSRRPNTSFCFLDIRSPGLGDTAMYLCATSSRGTTNEKLFFGSGTQLSVL.

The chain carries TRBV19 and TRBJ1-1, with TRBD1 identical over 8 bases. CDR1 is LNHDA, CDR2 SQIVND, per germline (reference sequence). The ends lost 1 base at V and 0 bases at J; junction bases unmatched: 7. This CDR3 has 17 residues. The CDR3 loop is CASSIGGTGNMNTEAFF. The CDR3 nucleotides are TGTGCCAGTAGTATAGGGGGGACAGGCAACATGAACACTGAAGCTTTCTTT.

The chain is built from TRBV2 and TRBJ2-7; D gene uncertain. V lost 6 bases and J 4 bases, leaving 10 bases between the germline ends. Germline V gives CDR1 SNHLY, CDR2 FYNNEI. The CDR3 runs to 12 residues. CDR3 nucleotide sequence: TGTGCCAGCAGGCCGGATGGGTACGAGCAGTACTTC. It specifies CASRPDGYEQYF.

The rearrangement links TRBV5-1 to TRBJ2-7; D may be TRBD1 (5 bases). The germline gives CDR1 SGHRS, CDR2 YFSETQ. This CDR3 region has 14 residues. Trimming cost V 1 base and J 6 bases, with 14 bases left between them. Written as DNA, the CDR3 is TGCGCCAGCAGCTTGCGGCAGGGAAATAGCGAGCAGTACTTC. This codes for CASSLRQGNSEQYF. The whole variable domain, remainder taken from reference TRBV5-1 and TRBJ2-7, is KAGVTQTPRYLIKTRGQQVTLSCSPISGHRSVSWYQQTPGQGLQFLFEYFSETQRNKGNFPGRFSGRQFSNSRSEMNVSTLELGDSALYLCASSLRQGNSEQYFGPGTRLTVT.